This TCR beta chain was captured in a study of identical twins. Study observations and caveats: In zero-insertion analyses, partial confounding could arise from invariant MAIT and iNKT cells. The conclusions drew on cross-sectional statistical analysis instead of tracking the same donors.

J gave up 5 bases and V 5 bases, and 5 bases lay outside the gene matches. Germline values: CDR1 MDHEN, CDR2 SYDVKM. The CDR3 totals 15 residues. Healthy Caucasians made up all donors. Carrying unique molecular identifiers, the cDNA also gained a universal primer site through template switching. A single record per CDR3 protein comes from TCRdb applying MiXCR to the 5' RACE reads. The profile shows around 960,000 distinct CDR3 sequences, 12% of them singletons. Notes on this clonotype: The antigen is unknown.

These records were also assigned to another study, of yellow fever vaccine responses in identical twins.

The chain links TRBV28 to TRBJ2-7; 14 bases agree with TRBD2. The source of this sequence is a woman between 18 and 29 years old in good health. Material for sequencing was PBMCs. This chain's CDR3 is CASSGTSGSRDEQYF. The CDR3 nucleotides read TGTGCCAGCAGTGGGACTAGCGGGAGTAGAGACGAGCAGTACTTC.